This T cell receptor beta chain stems from a study of technical replicates of blood from several donors. Using immunoSEQ multiplex PCR, the repertoire was profiled, and TCRdb retains in-frame clones only, with some absent. Of 60,000 to 85,000 clones listed, roughly 90% are singletons. Trimming removed 1 base at V and 0 bases at J, with 10 bases between. This CDR3 contains 17 residues. Germline lookup yields CDR1 SEHNR and CDR2 FQNEAQ (reference sequence). The chain has TRBV7-9 and TRBJ2-6; D is perhaps TRBD1 (5 bases). This receptor was identified in a human donor in good health. The sequencing sample was made of T cells isolated from PBMCs. In nucleotides, the CDR3 is TGTGCCAGCAGCTTAGGACAGTCAAACTCTGGGGCCAACGTCCTGACTTTC. Translated: CASSLGQSNSGANVLTF.